This T cell receptor beta chain was sequenced for a study of OX40 agonist ivuxolimab in advanced cancers. Turning to the study itself: With a range of roughly 20 to 85, age averaged approximately 60 years, and approximately 83% were male. Study-wide results and caveats: Among the least clonally expanded were partial responders at 0.1-3.0 mg/kg.

Using immunoSEQ multiplex PCR, the repertoire was profiled, and TCRdb retains in-frame clones only, with some absent. The sample shows approximately 30,000 clones, around 84% of them seen only once. Note on this clone: Its specificity is not known.

The CDR3 is made up of 16 amino acids. Deletions cut 6 bases from V and 6 bases from J, with 24 bases between. The V gene's germline CDR1 is SGHAT and CDR2 FQNNGV. The clonotype originates from an adult with an advanced solid tumor such as melanoma, head and neck, liver or kidney cancer. Here the sequenced sample was CD4+ or CD8+ T cells sorted from blood, taken in a trial of the OX40 agonist ivuxolimab. V gene TRBV11-2 combines with J gene TRBJ2-7; D not resolved. DNA for the CDR3: TGTGCCAGCAGTCCCCCTCTTGGCGGAGCAGCCAGCGAGCAGTACTTC. It translates to CASSPPLGGAASEQYF.